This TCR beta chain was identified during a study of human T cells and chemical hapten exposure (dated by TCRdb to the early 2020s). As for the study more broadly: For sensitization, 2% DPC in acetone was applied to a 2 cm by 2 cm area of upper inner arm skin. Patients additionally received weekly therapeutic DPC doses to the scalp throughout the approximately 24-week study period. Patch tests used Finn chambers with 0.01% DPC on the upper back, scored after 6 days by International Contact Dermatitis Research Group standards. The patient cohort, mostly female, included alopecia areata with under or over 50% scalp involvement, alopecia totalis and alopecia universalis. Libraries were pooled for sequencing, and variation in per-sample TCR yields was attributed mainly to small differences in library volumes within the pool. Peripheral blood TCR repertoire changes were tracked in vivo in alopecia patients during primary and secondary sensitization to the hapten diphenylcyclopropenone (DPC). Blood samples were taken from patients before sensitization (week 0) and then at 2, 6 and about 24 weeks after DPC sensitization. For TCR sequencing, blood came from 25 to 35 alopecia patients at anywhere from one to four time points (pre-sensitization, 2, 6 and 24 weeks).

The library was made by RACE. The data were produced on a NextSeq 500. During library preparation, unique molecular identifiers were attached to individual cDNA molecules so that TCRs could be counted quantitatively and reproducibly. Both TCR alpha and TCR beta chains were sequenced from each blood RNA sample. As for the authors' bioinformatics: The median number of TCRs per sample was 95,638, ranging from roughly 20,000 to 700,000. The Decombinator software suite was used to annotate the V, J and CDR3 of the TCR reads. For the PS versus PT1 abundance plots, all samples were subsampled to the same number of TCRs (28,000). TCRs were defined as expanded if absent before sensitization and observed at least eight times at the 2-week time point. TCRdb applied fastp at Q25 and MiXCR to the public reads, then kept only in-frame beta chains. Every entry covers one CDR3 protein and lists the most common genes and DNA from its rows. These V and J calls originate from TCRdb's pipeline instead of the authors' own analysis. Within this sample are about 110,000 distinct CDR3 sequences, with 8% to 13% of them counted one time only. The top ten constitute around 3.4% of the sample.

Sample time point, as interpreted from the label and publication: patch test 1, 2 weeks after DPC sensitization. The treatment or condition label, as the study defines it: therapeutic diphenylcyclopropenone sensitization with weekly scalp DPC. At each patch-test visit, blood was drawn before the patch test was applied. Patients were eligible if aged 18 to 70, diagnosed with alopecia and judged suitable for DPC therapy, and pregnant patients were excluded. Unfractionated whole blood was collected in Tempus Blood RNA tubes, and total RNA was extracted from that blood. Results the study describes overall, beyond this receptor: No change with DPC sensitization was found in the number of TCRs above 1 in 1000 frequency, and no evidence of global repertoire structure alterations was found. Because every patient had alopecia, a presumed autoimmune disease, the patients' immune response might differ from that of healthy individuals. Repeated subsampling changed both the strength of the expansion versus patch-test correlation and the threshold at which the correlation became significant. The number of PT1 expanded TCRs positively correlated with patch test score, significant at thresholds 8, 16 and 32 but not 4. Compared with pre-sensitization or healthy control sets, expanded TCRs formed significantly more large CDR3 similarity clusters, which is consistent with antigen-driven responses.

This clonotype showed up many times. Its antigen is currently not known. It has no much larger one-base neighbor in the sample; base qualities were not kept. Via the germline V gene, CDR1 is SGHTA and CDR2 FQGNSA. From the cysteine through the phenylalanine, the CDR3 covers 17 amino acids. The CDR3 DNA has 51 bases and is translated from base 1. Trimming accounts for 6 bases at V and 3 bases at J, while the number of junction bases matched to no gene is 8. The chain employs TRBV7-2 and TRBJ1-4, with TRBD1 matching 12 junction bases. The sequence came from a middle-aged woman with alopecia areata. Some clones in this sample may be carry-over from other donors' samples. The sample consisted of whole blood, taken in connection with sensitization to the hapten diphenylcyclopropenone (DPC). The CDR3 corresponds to CASSPRDRGLPNEKLFF. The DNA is TGTGCCAGCAGTCCCCGGGACAGGGGGCTTCCTAATGAAAAACTGTTTTTT. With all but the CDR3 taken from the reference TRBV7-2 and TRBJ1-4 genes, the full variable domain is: GAGVSQSPSNKVTEKGKDVELRCDPISGHTALYWYRQSLGQGLEFLIYFQGNSAPDKSGLPSDRFSAERTGGSVSTLTIQRTQQEDSAVYLCASSPRDRGLPNEKLFFGSGTQLSVL.